The present T cell receptor (beta chain) was sequenced within a study of T cells in Graves' hyperthyroidism and ophthalmopathy. Across the whole study: Peripheral blood samples were taken at initial diagnosis, prior to any treatment. General study results and limits: Researchers report that a 13 V-J model separated ophthalmopathy from stable hyperthyroidism.

From RNA transcripts, TCR beta CDR3 regions were amplified. In the first-round RT-PCR of the TCR CDR3, the HTBI primer set was used. TCRdb itself ran the multiplex PCR reads through MiXCR, one entry per CDR3 protein. The profile covers about 480,000 distinct CDR3 sequences, with over 13% appearing a single time and around 17% taken by the ten largest. This clonotype was picked up many times. Its antigen is currently unknown. CDR3 size: 14 residues. The V and J ends lost 5 bases and 0 bases respectively, with 9 bases between them. Reasons for excluding patients were uncontrolled infection, other autoimmune disease, pregnancy or lactation.

J is TRBJ2-3 and V is TRBV12-3 or TRBV12-4; D perhaps matches TRBD2 (6 bases). This receptor was identified in a woman under 30 with Graves' hyperthyroidism. The material sequenced was blood. CDR3 sequence reads: CASSPTRSTDTQYF. In DNA, the CDR3 is TGTGCCAGCAGTCCGACTAGAAGCACAGATACGCAGTATTTT.